The text below deals with one T cell receptor (beta chain). Antigen specificity is unknown. This specimen comes from a study of shared clonotypes between healthy human individuals. Broader study findings: Generally, naive subsets came out with larger estimated richness than memory subsets. The low donor count limited represented genetic and exposure-history diversity. It was only blood that was sampled, and tissue repertoires likely differ. What rarefaction showed was incomplete sorted-subset sequencing despite large depth.

CDR1 is SNHLY, CDR2 FYNNEI, per germline. Trimming cost V 10 bases and J 0 bases, with 16 bases left between them. This CDR3 has 15 residues. CD45RO negativity and positive selection for CCR7 defined naive CD8 cells, a population that excluded terminally differentiated effector memory CD45RA+ cells. Sequencing was performed with immunoSEQ multiplex PCR; in TCRdb, only in-frame clones are kept and a portion is missing. The sample lists some 630,000 clones; roughly 96% were seen once. V is TRBV2 and J is TRBJ2-1, with D perhaps TRBD2 (5 bases). Material for sequencing was naive CD8+ T cells sorted from blood. This TCR derives from a woman aged 30 to 39 in good health. This CDR3 is CATIFSASSYNEQFF. CDR3 bases: TGTGCCACCATATTTAGCGCGAGCTCCTACAATGAGCAGTTCTTC.